Shown below are 12 T cell receptor beta chains from a single sample sequenced in a study of OX40 agonist ivuxolimab in advanced cancers. Sequencing used immunoSEQ multiplex PCR; TCRdb keeps in-frame clones, though not all of them. The sample has roughly 98,000 clones, about 79% seen once. The sequenced sample was CD4+ or CD8+ T cells sorted from blood, obtained in a trial of the OX40 agonist ivuxolimab. The receptors stem from an adult with an advanced solid tumor such as melanoma, head and neck, liver or kidney cancer.

This chain connects TRBV18 to TRBJ1-4; perhaps TRBD1 as D (5 bases). Germline V lookup: CDR1 KGHSH, CDR2 LQKENI. V lost 2 bases and J lost 4, with 8 bases in between. This CDR3 has 14 amino acids. This chain's CDR3 is CASSPWQGNEKLFF. The DNA for the CDR3 is TGTGCCAGCTCACCATGGCAGGGTAATGAAAAACTGTTTTTT. Using reference TRBV18 and TRBJ1-4 for the parts outside the CDR3, the full variable domain is NAGVMQNPRHLVRRRGQEARLRCSPMKGHSHVYWYRQLPEEGLKFMVYLQKENIIDESGMPKERFSAEFPKEGPSILRIQQVVRGDSAAYFCASSPWQGNEKLFFGSGTQLSVL.

V and J are TRBV11-2 and TRBJ1-2, with 7 bases fitting TRBD1. This CDR3 is built from 15 residues. With 5 bases clipped from V and 0 bases from J, the junction kept 6 bases outside the gene matches. Looked up from germline, CDR1 is SGHAT and CDR2 is FQNNGV. CDR3 protein: CASSPIGTANYGYTF. For the CDR3, the DNA is TGTGCCAGCAGCCCAATCGGGACAGCTAACTATGGCTACACCTTC.

J is TRBJ1-2 and V is TRBV28; weak D call: TRBD1 (5 bases). V dropped 4 bases and J dropped 5 bases, with 11 bases sitting between them. CDR3 size: 13 residues. Germline CDR1 reads MDHEN; CDR2 reads SYDVKM. CDR3 protein: CASSSPGLYGYTF. The CDR3 nucleotides read TGTGCCAGCAGTTCCCCAGGGCTATATGGCTACACCTTC.

This clone has only one observation. The rearrangement uses TRBV7-3 and TRBJ2-1, with unresolved D. CDR1 and CDR2 (germline): SGHTA, FQGTGA. The CDR3 extends over 14 amino acids. V dropped 4 bases and J dropped 8 bases, with 15 bases sitting between them. For the CDR3, the DNA is TGTGCCAGCAGCTCGCGGCCCCTAAGCGATGAGCAGTTCTTC. This translates into CASSSRPLSDEQFF.

Only a few counts were recorded for this clone. The sample holds other DNA sequences that translate to the same CDR3. The chain is built from TRBV28 and TRBJ1-6, with D unclear. The V end lost 2 bases, the J end lost 10 bases, and 9 bases lay between the germline ends. Germline CDR1 and CDR2: MDHEN and SYDVKM. The CDR3 extends over 13 amino acids. This CDR3 reads CASSLRVASPLHF. In DNA form, the CDR3 reads TGTGCCAGCAGTTTACGAGTAGCATCACCCCTCCACTTT.

This clone was counted once. The gene calls are TRBV30 and TRBJ1-1; TRBD1 aligns across 8 bases. The germline V gene encodes CDR1 GTSNPN and CDR2 SVGIG (reference sequence). This CDR3 is built from 16 residues. V was pared by 3 bases and J by 1 base, with 10 bases of the junction left unmatched. The CDR3 nucleotides read TGTGCCTGGAGCGACAGGGGAATTTTAGGGAACACTGAAGCTTTCTTT. The encoded protein is CAWSDRGILGNTEAFF. The full variable domain, rest sourced from reference TRBV30 and TRBJ1-1, is SQTIHQWPATLVQPVGSPLSLECTVEGTSNPNLYWYRQAAGRGLQLLFYSVGIGQISSEVPQNLSASRPQDRQFILSSKKLLLSDSGFYLCAWSDRGILGNTEAFFGQGTRLTVV.

This chain joins TRBV9 and TRBJ1-2, with D possibly matching TRBD1 (5 bases). CDR3 size: 15 residues. The V end lost 0 bases, the J end lost 0 bases, and 9 bases lay between the germline ends. Germline V gives CDR1 SGDLS, CDR2 YYNGEE. The CDR3 DNA follows: TGTGCCAGCAGCGTAGGTAGGGGAGCTAACTATGGCTACACCTTC. Its translation is CASSVGRGANYGYTF.

The rearrangement links TRBV9 to TRBJ2-2, with D unclear. There are 15 residues in the CDR3. Germline assignment: CDR1 SGDLS and CDR2 YYNGEE. The V end lost 1 base, the J end lost 1 base, and 8 bases lay between the germline ends. CDR3 bases: TGTGCCAGCAGCGTATTAGGAAGGAACACCGGGGAGCTGTTTTTT. This sequence encodes CASSVLGRNTGELFF.

This clone was detected once. The chain couples TRBV6-1 to TRBJ1-4; D is unclear. The CDR3 length is 13 residues. Between the trimmed V and J ends, which lost 1 base and 8 bases, there was a span of 8 bases. Germline CDR1 MNHNS, CDR2 SASEGT. CDR3 nucleotides: TGTGCCAGCAGTGAAGTAATTTTGGAAAAACTGTTTTTT. This codes for CASSEVILEKLFF.

This clone was seen just once. A read error may account for a junction end that differs from germline. The CDR3 nucleotides are TGTGCCAGTAGTACGGGAATAAGGGACAGGGGTCTCTTC. It yields the protein CASSTGIRDRGLF. This chain links TRBV19 with TRBJ2-1; the match to TRBD1 covers 10 bases. Germline CDR1 LNHDA, CDR2 SQIVND (reference sequence). This CDR3 has 13 amino acids.

This chain joins TRBV7-9 and TRBJ1-1; TRBD1 matches at 8 bases. The CDR3 is 13 residues long. With 5 bases clipped from V and 5 bases from J, the junction kept 4 bases outside the gene matches. From germline, CDR1 is SEHNR and CDR2 FQNEAQ (reference sequence). CDR3 sequence (DNA): TGTGCCAGCAGCCGGACAGGGAGGACTGAAGCTTTCTTT. It yields the protein CASSRTGRTEAFF.

The V call is TRBV15, the J call TRBJ2-1; D gene ambiguous. Germline-derived CDR1 and CDR2 are LNHNV and YYDKDF (reference sequence). Trimming cost V 1 base and J 3 bases, with 4 bases left between them. This CDR3 spans 13 amino acids. CDR3 amino acids: CATSRVGYNEQFF. CDR3 nucleotide sequence: TGTGCCACCAGCAGAGTCGGCTACAATGAGCAGTTCTTC.